These 18 T cell receptor beta chains came from one sample sequenced in a study of vaccination and CD4 T cells after COVID-19 (dated by TCRdb to about 2022). Library generation was performed with PCR. The sequencing machine was an Illumina iSeq 100. At the Johns Hopkins FTIC core, DNA from the cultured CD4+ T cells underwent TCR sequencing with the Oncomine TCR Beta short-read assay. TCRdb ran its own pipeline on the public reads, namely fastp trimming at Q25 and MiXCR clone calling, and kept in-frame beta chains. For every CDR3 protein sequence, its rows merge into one entry that carries the most common genes and DNA. In all, the sample holds about 23,000 distinct CDR3 sequences, and roughly two thirds of those were seen once. About 20% of the sample is in the top ten clones. These TCRs' antigens remain unknown. This sample's treatment or condition label indicates: approximately 10-day PBMC culture with coronavirus spike peptide pools or control peptides (ViraFEST assay).

The sequenced sample was CD4+ T cells from blood, cultured in vitro, obtained after SARS-CoV-2 vaccination. All receptors come from a human donor who received a COVID-19 vaccine.

The chain employs TRBV7-3 and TRBJ2-7; the D gene is possibly TRBD1 (6 bases). Germline CDR1 SGHTA, CDR2 FQGTGA. V was pared by 0 bases and J by 4 bases, with 13 bases between. The CDR3 extends over 15 amino acids. The CDR3 sequence is CASSLTGRGAYEQYF. CDR3 DNA sequence: TGTGCCAGCAGCTTAACGGGCAGGGGAGCGTACGAGCAGTACTTC.

The chain carries TRBV7-9 and TRBJ2-3; 8 nucleotides agree with TRBD2. The V and J ends lost 5 bases and 1 base, in that order; junction bases with no gene match: 2. In germline, CDR1 is SEHNR, CDR2 FQNEAQ (reference sequence). The CDR3 runs 14 residues. CDR3 coding DNA: TGTGCCAGCAGCCGTAGCGGGGGCACAGATACGCAGTATTTT. Encoded protein: CASSRSGGTDTQYF.

This chain uses TRBV5-1 with TRBJ1-1, with a tentative D call TRBD1 (5 bases). This CDR3 region has 15 residues. V lost 4 bases, J lost 7 bases, and 20 bases lay in between. Per germline, CDR1 SGHRS and CDR2 YFSETQ. CDR3 nucleotide sequence: TGCGCCAGCAGCGTAGCCGGGACGTCTCCCGGTGAAGCTTTCTTT. Translation: CASSVAGTSPGEAFF.

The chain uses TRBV20-1 and TRBJ2-1, with D uncertain. Germline assignment: CDR1 DFQATT and CDR2 SNEGSKA (reference sequence). V lost 3 bases, J lost 5 bases, and 5 bases lay in between. This CDR3 comprises 11 residues. The CDR3 protein is CSASGHNEQFF. The CDR3 DNA reads TGCAGTGCTAGCGGACACAATGAGCAGTTCTTC.

This clonotype was counted only a few times. In nucleotides, the CDR3 is TGTGCCAGCAGCTTAGCTGGGGAGACCCAGTACTTC. Residues: CASSLAGETQYF. The rearrangement joins TRBV7-6 to TRBJ2-5; no clear D gene. Germline-derived CDR1 and CDR2 are SGHVS and FNYEAQ. CDR3 length: 12 residues. V was shortened by 0 bases and J by 5 bases, with 4 bases between the two germline ends. The complete variable domain, with remaining parts taken from reference TRBV7-6 and TRBJ2-5, reads GAGVSQSPRYKVTKRGQDVALRCDPISGHVSLYWYRQALGQGPEFLTYFNYEAQQDKSGLPNDRFSAERPEGSISTLTIQRTEQRDSAMYRCASSLAGETQYFGPGTRLLVL.

The chain recombines TRBV2 with TRBJ1-3, with TRBD1 matching over 7 bases. This CDR3 has 15 residues. Trimming removed 5 bases from V and 0 bases from J; junction bases left unmatched: 4. The germline gives CDR1 SNHLY, CDR2 FYNNEI. The CDR3 spells CASSRTGDSGNTIYF. CDR3 DNA: TGTGCCAGCAGTCGAACAGGGGACTCTGGAAACACCATATATTTT.

This chain connects TRBV9 to TRBJ1-2; D gene unclear. Trimming cost V 6 bases and J 2 bases, with 8 bases left between them. CDR1 and CDR2 (germline): SGDLS, YYNGEE. The CDR3 is 12 residues long. The CDR3 spells CASTRTNYGYTF. The CDR3 region has the DNA TGTGCCAGCACCCGAACGAACTATGGCTACACCTTC.

The chain uses TRBV21-1 and TRBJ1-2; the D call in the table, TRBD1, was not verified against the DNA. TRBV21-1 is designated a pseudogene. The CDR3 extends over 13 amino acids. This chain's CDR3 is CASSKTDRDGYTF. CDR3 coding DNA: TGTGCCAGCAGCAAGACAGACCGGGATGGCTACACCTTC.

The chain recombines TRBV11-3 with TRBJ2-5; 11 bases are a match to TRBD1. V lost 5 bases to trimming and J lost 3 bases; unmatched junction nucleotides: 2. The V gene's germline CDR1 is SGHNT and CDR2 YENEEA. The CDR3 length is 14 residues. The CDR3 DNA sequence: TGTGCCAGCAGCCTGGGACAGGGGGAAGAGACCCAGTACTTC. The encoded protein is CASSLGQGEETQYF.

J is TRBJ2-7 and V is TRBV7-2; 8 nucleotides match TRBD2. The J segment lost 4 bases and the V segment lost 1 base, leaving 6 bases of the junction unmatched. This CDR3 spans 15 amino acids. Germline assignment: CDR1 SGHTA and CDR2 FQGNSA. This chain's CDR3 is CASSLEVGGGYEQYF. The CDR3 DNA reads TGTGCCAGCAGCTTAGAGGTCGGGGGGGGATACGAGCAGTACTTC.

The chain joins TRBV12-5 to TRBJ1-2; D is uncertain. Germline CDR1 LGHNT, CDR2 FRNRAP. V lost 0 bases, J lost 0 bases, and 5 bases lay in between. The CDR3 sequence is 14 residues long. The CDR3 DNA is TGTGCTAGTGGTTTGGTTACCCCTAACTATGGCTACACCTTC. Translating it yields CASGLVTPNYGYTF.

The CDR3 sequence is CSARAYSFGIGGLANYGYTF. The CDR3, as DNA: TGCAGTGCTAGAGCTTACTCCTTTGGGATCGGGGGGCTTGCTAACTATGGCTACACCTTC. The rearrangement uses TRBV20-1 and TRBJ1-2, with a weak D call TRBD1 (6 bases). Trimming removed 1 base at V and 0 bases at J, with 27 bases between. The CDR3 extends over 20 amino acids. Germline V lookup: CDR1 DFQATT, CDR2 SNEGSKA (reference sequence).

This clonotype was found a few times. V is TRBV6-1 and J is TRBJ2-3; D uncertain. Germline V gene sequence: CDR1 MNHNS, CDR2 SASEGT. Trimming removed 8 bases from V and 3 bases from J, with 12 bases in between. This CDR3 has 13 residues. The CDR3 coding sequence is TGTGCCAGCCTGTCCGACGGTACAGATACGCAGTATTTT. It codes for CASLSDGTDTQYF.

CDR3 in amino acids: CASSLAPSGSENQPQHF. The CDR3, as DNA: TGCGCCAGCAGCTTGGCACCCAGTGGGTCGGAGAATCAGCCCCAGCATTTT. The chain links TRBV5-1 to TRBJ1-5, with no clear D. This CDR3 spans 17 amino acids. Germline V lookup: CDR1 SGHRS, CDR2 YFSETQ. The V gene lost 0 bases and the J gene lost 4 bases, with 17 bases spanning the gap.

This chain connects TRBV25-1 to TRBJ1-2, with 8 bases fitting TRBD1. The trim removed 4 bases at V and 6 bases at J, leaving 7 bases unmatched. This CDR3 region has 14 residues. Looked up from germline, CDR1 is MGHDK and CDR2 is SYGVNS. CDR3 in amino acids: CASSGSGGADGYTF. The CDR3 DNA is TGTGCCAGCAGTGGGTCAGGGGGCGCGGATGGCTACACCTTC.

The chain links TRBV19 to TRBJ1-6; D may be TRBD1 (5 bases). Trimming stripped 4 bases from V and 10 bases from J, with 17 bases between. Germline lookup yields CDR1 LNHDA and CDR2 SQIVND (reference sequence). This CDR3 comprises 15 residues. The CDR3 protein is CASSTSRGAGSPLHF. As DNA, the CDR3 is TGTGCCAGTAGTACATCACGTGGGGCGGGCTCACCCCTCCACTTT.

V usage is TRBV10-3 and J usage is TRBJ2-7, with D possibly TRBD2 on 5 matching bases. Germline V lookup: CDR1 ENHRY, CDR2 SYGVKD. The CDR3 runs to 14 residues. Trimming removed 3 bases from V and 4 bases from J, with 13 bases in between. The CDR3 spells CAISEIITGYEQYF. In DNA, the CDR3 is TGTGCCATCAGTGAAATAATAACGGGGTACGAGCAGTACTTC.

In its sample, this clonotype was seen a few times. CDR3 loop: CSARGTENNYGYTF. The DNA for the CDR3 is TGCAGTGCTAGGGGGACAGAGAACAACTATGGCTACACCTTC. J is TRBJ1-2 and V is TRBV20-1; TRBD1 matches 7 bases. Germline CDR1 and CDR2: DFQATT and SNEGSKA (reference sequence). CDR3 length: 14 residues. V was pared by 3 bases and J by 2 bases, with 6 bases of the junction left unmatched.